The rows below give T cell receptor beta chains drawn from one sample of a study of blood T cells in healthy people across ages. TCRdb re-derived calls from the 5' RACE reads in MiXCR, one entry per CDR3 protein. Counted here are about 290,000 distinct CDR3 sequences, around 29% occurring once; the ten biggest clones make up 29%. Sequencing was performed on blood. The source of these receptors is a woman in her 70s in good health. CDR3s include the opening cysteine and the closing phenylalanine or tryptophan. Clone size is shown for a subset of rows, as once, few, many or a class of expanded clone.

J gene	V gene	clone size	CDR3 protein
TRBJ1-3	TRBV7-2	NA	CASSFSGSGNTIYF
TRBJ2-2	TRBV6-2/TRBV6-3	few	CASSYSTSGSGGELFF
NA	TRBV5-1	few	CASSGAGGSQTQFF
TRBJ2-1	TRBV20-1	NA	CSASSGRADNEQFF
TRBJ2-7	TRBV18	NA	CASQTSGGYEQYF
TRBJ1-4	TRBV20-1	NA	CSASSYGEKLFF
TRBJ2-1	TRBV7-9	many	CASSPPGTSGNNEQFF
TRBJ2-5	TRBV20-1	many	CSASGQDVKTQYF
TRBJ1-1	TRBV5-1	few	CASSLEGAEGEAFF
NA	TRBV11-2	NA	CASSGFHGRNEQFF
TRBJ1-5	TRBV9	NA	CASSKAGDSNQPQHF
TRBJ1-1	TRBV18	few	CASSPREYEAFF
TRBJ2-7	TRBV20-1	NA	CSARDSGGRYEQYF
TRBJ2-1	TRBV24-1	few	CATSDPGRPRDNEQFF
TRBJ1-4	TRBV5-6	few	CASSADRELGEKLFF
TRBJ1-5	TRBV2	few	CASTGSGQPQHF
TRBJ1-1	TRBV29-1	many	CSVADSLNTEAFF
TRBJ2-1	TRBV20-1	NA	CSADRGVNEQFF
TRBJ1-2	TRBV29-1	many	CSVLIDRGNYGYTF
TRBJ1-1	TRBV7-3	few	CASSFSPNTEAFF
TRBJ1-4	TRBV6-5	NA	CASSIRGATNEKLFF
TRBJ2-3	TRBV21-1	NA	CASSKGEREYGTDTQYF
TRBJ2-4	TRBV28	NA	CASCGSPENIQYF
TRBJ2-5	TRBV6-5	NA	CASSSASIGGETQYF
TRBJ2-7	TRBV29-1	NA	CSVRGARGNELNYEQYF
TRBJ2-1	TRBV7-3	few	CASSLGGTGEQFF
TRBJ1-6	TRBV6-4	NA	CASSVGQNNSPLHF
TRBJ1-5	TRBV28	NA	CASSASSRDLLPQHF
TRBJ2-1	TRBV5-6	few	CASSFVTLGQQFF
TRBJ2-1	TRBV5-1	NA	CASSPRGVGYNEQFF
TRBJ2-7	TRBV20-1	few	CSALSDRDYEQYF
TRBJ1-2	TRBV15	few	CATSAGQLGGYTF
TRBJ2-3	TRBV3-1	few	CASSQRDTQYF
TRBJ1-1	TRBV7-3	few	CASSLGRPTEAFF
TRBJ2-5	TRBV20-1	many	CSALGQDQETQYF
NA	TRBV20-1	few	CSARDLLGGGFYEQFF
TRBJ2-7	TRBV20-1	NA	CSAMPAGDCEQYF
TRBJ1-4	TRBV4-2	NA	CASSQNAKGANEKLFF
TRBJ2-1	TRBV5-1	NA	CASSLRDKKLDF
TRBJ1-2	TRBV7-2	few	CASSLGKNGYTF
TRBJ1-4	TRBV2	NA	CASMNGGHEEKLFF
TRBJ1-5	TRBV7-9	few	CASSSSRTDNQPQHF
TRBJ2-3	TRBV7-8	NA	CASSMLTGVSEDTQYF
TRBJ1-1	TRBV5-1	once	CASSSDRGSTEAFF
TRBJ2-2	TRBV12-3/TRBV12-4	NA	CAIGGVRLTGELFF
TRBJ2-1	TRBV20-1	NA	CSAGQSGSSYNEQFF
TRBJ2-5	TRBV10-2	NA	CASRGRVQETQYF
TRBJ1-6	TRBV4-1	many	CASSPVGAGGSPLHF
TRBJ2-7	TRBV15	NA	CATSTRNSYEQYF
TRBJ1-3	TRBV2	few	CASSEEAGSGNTIYF
TRBJ2-1	TRBV12-5	NA	CASGVADHNEQFF
TRBJ2-4	TRBV29-1	NA	CSVVVAKNIQYF
TRBJ1-2	TRBV5-1	few	CAGSLTPDSYGYAF
TRBJ2-6	TRBV7-9	many	CASSLAGSGANVLTF
TRBJ2-2	TRBV28	NA	CASRGSGSWDTGELFF
TRBJ2-7	TRBV6-5	NA	CASSYSNPGSSYEQYF
TRBJ1-6	TRBV7-6	NA	CASSPRVGQDSPLHF
TRBJ2-4	TRBV15	NA	CATSRTGTGAKNIRYF
TRBJ2-5	TRBV5-1	few	CASSSAGTSGVLGYGKTQYF